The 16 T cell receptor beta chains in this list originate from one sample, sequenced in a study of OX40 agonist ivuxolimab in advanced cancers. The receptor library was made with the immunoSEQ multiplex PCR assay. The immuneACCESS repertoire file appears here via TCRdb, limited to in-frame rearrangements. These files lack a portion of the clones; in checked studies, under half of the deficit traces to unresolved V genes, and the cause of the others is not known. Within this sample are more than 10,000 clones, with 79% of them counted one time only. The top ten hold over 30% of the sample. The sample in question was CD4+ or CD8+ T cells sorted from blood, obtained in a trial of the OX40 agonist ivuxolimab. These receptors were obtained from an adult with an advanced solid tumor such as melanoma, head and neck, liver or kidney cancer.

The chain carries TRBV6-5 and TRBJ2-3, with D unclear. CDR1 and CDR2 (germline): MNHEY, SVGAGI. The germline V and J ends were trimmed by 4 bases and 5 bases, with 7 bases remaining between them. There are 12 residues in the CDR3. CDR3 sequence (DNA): TGTGCCAGCAGTTCTTATCGAGATACGCAGTATTTT. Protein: CASSSYRDTQYF.

The CDR3 reads CASSLGGTGNYEQYF. CDR3 bases: TGTGCCAGCAGCTTAGGAGGGACAGGGAACTACGAGCAGTACTTC. The chain joins TRBV11-2 to TRBJ2-7; TRBD1 matches at 9 bases. Looked up from germline, CDR1 is SGHAT and CDR2 is FQNNGV. Trimming cost V 1 base and J 3 bases; bases outside gene matches: 4. CDR3 length: 15 amino acids.

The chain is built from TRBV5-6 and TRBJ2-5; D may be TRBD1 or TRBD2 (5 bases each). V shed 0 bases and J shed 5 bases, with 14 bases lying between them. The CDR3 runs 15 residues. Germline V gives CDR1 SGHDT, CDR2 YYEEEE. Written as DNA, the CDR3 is TGTGCCAGCAGCTTGGCCTACGAGGGGTCGGAGACCCAGTACTTC. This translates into CASSLAYEGSETQYF.

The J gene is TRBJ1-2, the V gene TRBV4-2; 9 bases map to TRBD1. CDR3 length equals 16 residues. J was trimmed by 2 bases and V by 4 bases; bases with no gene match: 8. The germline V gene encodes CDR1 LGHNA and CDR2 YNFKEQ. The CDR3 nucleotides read TGTGCCAGCAGCCCTGTAACTGGGACAGGGAACTATGGCTACACCTTC. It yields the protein CASSPVTGTGNYGYTF.

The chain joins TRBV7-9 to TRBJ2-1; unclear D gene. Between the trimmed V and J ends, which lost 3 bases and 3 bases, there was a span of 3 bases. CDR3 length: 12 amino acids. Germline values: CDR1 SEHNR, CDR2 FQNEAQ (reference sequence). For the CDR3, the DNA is TGTGCCAGCAGCTTCAACTACAATGAGCAGTTCTTC. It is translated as CASSFNYNEQFF.

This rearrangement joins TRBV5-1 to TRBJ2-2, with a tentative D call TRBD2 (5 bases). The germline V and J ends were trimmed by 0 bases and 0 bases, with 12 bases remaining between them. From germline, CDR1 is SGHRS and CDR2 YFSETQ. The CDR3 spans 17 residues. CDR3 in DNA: TGCGCCAGCAGCTTGGTCGGGGTCCTACCGAACACCGGGGAGCTGTTTTTT. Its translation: CASSLVGVLPNTGELFF.

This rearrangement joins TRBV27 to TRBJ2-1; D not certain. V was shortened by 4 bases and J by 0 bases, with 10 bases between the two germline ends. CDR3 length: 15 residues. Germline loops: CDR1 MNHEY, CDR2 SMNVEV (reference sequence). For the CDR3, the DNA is TGTGCCAGCAGTTCCGATCTTACCTCCTACAATGAGCAGTTCTTC. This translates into CASSSDLTSYNEQFF.

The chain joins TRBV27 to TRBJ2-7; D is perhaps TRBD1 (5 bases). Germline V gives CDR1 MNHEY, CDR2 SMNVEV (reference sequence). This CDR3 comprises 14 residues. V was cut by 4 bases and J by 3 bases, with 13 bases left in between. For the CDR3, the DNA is TGTGCCAGCAGTTCCGGGCTAACAGGCTACGAGCAGTACTTC. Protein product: CASSSGLTGYEQYF.

In DNA form, the CDR3 reads TGTGCCAGCAGTTTATCCACCTACGAGCAGTACTTC. It translates to CASSLSTYEQYF. The rearrangement joins TRBV6-1 to TRBJ2-7, with D unclear. There are 12 residues in the CDR3. Per the germline V gene, CDR1 is MNHNS and CDR2 is SASEGT. V was clipped by 5 bases and J by 2 bases, with 7 bases between them.

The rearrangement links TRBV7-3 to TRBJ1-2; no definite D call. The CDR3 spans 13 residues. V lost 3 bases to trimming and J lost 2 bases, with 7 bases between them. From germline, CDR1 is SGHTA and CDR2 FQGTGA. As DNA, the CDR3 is TGTGCCAGCAGCTTCGCGGACAACTATGGCTACACCTTC. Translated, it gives CASSFADNYGYTF.

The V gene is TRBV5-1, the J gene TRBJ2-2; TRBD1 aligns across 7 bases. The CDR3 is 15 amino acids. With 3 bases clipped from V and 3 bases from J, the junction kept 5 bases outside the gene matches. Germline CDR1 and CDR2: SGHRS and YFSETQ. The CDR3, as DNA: TGCGCCAGCAGCTACAGACAGGGTTACACCGGGGAGCTGTTTTTT. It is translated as CASSYRQGYTGELFF. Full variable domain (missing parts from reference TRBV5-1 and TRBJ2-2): KAGVTQTPRYLIKTRGQQVTLSCSPISGHRSVSWYQQTPGQGLQFLFEYFSETQRNKGNFPGRFSGRQFSNSRSEMNVSTLELGDSALYLCASSYRQGYTGELFFGEGSRLTVL.

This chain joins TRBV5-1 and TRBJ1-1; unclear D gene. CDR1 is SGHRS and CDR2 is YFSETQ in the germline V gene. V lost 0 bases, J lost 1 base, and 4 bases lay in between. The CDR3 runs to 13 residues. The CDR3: CASSLVTNTEAFF. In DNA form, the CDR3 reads TGCGCCAGCAGCTTGGTTACGAACACTGAAGCTTTCTTT.

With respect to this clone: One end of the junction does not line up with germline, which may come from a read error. The CDR3, as DNA: TGTGCCAGCAGTTTGGAGTCTGGGAACGCCGGGGAGCTGTTTTTT. Protein sequence: CASSLESGNAGELFF. This rearrangement joins TRBV6-1 to TRBJ2-2; D gene uncertain. Germline V gives CDR1 MNHNS, CDR2 SASEGT. This CDR3 is 15 amino acids long.

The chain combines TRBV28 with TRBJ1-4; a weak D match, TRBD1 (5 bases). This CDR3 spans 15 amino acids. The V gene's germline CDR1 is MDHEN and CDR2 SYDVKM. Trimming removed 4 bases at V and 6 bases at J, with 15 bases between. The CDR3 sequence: CASSSPRGGDEKLFF. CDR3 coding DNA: TGTGCCAGCAGTTCCCCACGCGGGGGTGATGAAAAACTGTTTTTT.

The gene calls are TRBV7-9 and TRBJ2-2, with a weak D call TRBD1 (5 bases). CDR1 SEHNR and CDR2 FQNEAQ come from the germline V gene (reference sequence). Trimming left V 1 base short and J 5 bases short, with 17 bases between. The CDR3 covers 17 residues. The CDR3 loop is CASSLGIAGLETGELFF. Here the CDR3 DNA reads TGTGCCAGCAGCTTAGGGATTGCAGGGTTAGAGACCGGGGAGCTGTTTTTT.

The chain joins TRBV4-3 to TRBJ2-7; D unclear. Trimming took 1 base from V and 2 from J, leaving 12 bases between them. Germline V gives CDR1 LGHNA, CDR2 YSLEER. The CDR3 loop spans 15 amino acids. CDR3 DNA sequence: TGCGCCAGCAGCCAAGCTTCAGGTTTAACCTACGAGCAGTACTTC. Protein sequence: CASSQASGLTYEQYF.